The clone carrying this T cell receptor (beta chain) appeared a few times. Its specificity is not known. Libraries were made from TCR beta cDNA, and they carried unique molecular identifiers. TCRdb analysed the PCR reads with MiXCR anew, one entry per CDR3 protein. The sample consists of about 770,000 distinct CDR3 sequences, around 42% of them appearing once. The data were obtained in a study of post-analysis software for immune sequencing data. For the study at large: Relapsing-remitting, secondary progressive and progressive-relapsing multiple sclerosis courses were included. Regarding the study as a whole: Batch-matched samples strongly co-clustered by F measure. When patients were compared with controls, four or five TRBV segments were more frequent, TRBV5-6, TRBV5-1 and TRBV20-1 among them. Controls showed significantly higher normalized Chao1 diversity than did multiple sclerosis patients.

The CDR3 has 12 residues. Per germline, CDR1 ENHRY and CDR2 SYGVKD. The germline V and J ends were trimmed by 2 bases and 7 bases, with 8 bases remaining between them. This sequence originates from a girl aged 10 to 17 with multiple sclerosis. This sequence joins TRBV10-3 and TRBJ1-2, with D tentatively TRBD1 (5 bases). The sequenced sample was blood. The CDR3 here is CAISEVGGGYTF. DNA of the CDR3: TGTGCCATCAGTGAGGTCGGGGGTGGCTACACCTTC.